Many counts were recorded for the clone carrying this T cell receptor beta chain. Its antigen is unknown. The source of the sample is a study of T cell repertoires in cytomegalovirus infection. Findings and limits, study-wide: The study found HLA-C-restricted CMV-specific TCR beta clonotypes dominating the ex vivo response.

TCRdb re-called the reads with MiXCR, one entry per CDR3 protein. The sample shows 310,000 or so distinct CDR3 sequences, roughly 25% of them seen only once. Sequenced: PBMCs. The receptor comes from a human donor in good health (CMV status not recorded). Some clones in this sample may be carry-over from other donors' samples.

The CDR3 DNA is TGTGCCAGCAGCTTAGCATCCCAGGGGCAAGAGGAGCTGTTTTTT. Translated, it gives CASSLASQGQEELFF. This sequence joins TRBV7-2 and TRBJ2-2; maybe TRBD1 (6 bases). The CDR3 extends over 15 amino acids. Germline V gene sequence: CDR1 SGHTA, CDR2 FQGNSA. V was clipped by 0 bases and J by 10 bases, with 15 bases between them.